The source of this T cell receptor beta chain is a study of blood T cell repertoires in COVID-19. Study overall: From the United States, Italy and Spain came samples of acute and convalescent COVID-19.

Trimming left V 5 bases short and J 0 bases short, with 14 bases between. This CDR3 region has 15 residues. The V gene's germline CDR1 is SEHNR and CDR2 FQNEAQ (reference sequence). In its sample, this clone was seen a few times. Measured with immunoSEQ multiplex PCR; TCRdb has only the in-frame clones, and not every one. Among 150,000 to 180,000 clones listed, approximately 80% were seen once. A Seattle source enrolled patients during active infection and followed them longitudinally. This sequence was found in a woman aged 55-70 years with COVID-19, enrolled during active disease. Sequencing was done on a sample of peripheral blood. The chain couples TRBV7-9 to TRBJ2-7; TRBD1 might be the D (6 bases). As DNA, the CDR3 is TGTGCCAGCAGCCCAACAGGGAGAAGCTCCTACGAGCAGTACGTC. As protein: CASSPTGRSSYEQYV.